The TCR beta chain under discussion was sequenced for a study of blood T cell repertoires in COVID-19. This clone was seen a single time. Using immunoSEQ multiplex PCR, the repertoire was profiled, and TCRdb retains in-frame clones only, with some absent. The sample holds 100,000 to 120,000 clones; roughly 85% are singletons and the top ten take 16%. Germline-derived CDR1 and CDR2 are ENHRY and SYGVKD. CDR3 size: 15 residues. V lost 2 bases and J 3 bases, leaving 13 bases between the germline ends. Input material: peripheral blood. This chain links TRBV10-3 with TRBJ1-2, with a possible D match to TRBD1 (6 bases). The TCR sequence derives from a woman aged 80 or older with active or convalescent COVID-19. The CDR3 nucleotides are TGTGCCATCAGTGAGCCGACAGGACTCGACTATGGCTACACCTTC. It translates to CAISEPTGLDYGYTF.